Sequencing of this TCR beta chain was carried out in a study of identifying expanded T cells in peripheral blood. V shed 5 bases and J shed 1 base, with 5 bases lying between them. The CDR3 is 11 amino acids. Germline V gene sequence: CDR1 DFQATT, CDR2 SNEGSKA (reference sequence). The study's findings and limits: Over approximately two and four weeks, about 15 and 19 clones changed, versus roughly 1.1 between replicates. Clone count variance between roughly 2-week samples rose with total template count.

Sequenced by immunoSEQ multiplex PCR; TCRdb stores in-frame clones only, minus some. Altogether 85,000 to 90,000 clones are present, roughly 86% being singletons, with the ten largest covering around 6%. Collection occurred without any documented infections or immune events in donors. Remarks on this clone: Its antigen is unknown.

J is TRBJ1-1 and V is TRBV20-1; no clear D. This TCR derives from a person aged 18 to 75 in good health. Sequencing was carried out using blood. The CDR3 is CSASKNTEAFF. The DNA for the CDR3 is TGCAGTGCTTCTAAGAACACTGAAGCTTTCTTT.